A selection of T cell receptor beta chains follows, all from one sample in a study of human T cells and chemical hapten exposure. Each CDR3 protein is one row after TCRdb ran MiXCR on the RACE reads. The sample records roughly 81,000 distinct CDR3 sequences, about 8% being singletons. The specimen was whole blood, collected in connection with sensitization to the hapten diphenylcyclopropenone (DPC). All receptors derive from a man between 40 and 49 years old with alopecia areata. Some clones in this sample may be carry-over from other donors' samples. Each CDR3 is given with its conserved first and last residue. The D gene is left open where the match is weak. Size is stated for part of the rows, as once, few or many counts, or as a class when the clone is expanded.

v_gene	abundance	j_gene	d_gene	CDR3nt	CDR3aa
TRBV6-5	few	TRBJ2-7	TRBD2	TGTGCCAGCAGTTATTTTAATAGAGGGAGGGCCTACGAGCAGTACTTC	CASSYFNRGRAYEQYF
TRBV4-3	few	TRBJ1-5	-	TGCGCCAGCAGCCAAGAGGCTAATCAGCCCCAGCATTTT	CASSQEANQPQHF
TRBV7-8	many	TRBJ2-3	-	TGTGCCAGCAGCTTAAAGAGGCCGCAAGGCACAGATACGCAGTATTTT	CASSLKRPQGTDTQYF
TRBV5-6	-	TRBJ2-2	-	TGTGCCAGCAGCTTATGGGGGCTGAACACCGGGGAGCTGTTTTTT	CASSLWGLNTGELFF
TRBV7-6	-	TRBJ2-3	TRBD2	TGTGCCAGCAGCTTAGGAGCGGGAGATGGTACAGATACGCAGTATTTT	CASSLGAGDGTDTQYF
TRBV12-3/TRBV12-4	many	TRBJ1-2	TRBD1	TGTGCCAGCACCGGACTCCGGGACAGCAACTATGGCTACACCTTC	CASTGLRDSNYGYTF
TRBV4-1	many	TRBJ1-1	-	TGCGCCAGCAGCCATTTTGGCACTGAAGCTTTCTTT	CASSHFGTEAFF
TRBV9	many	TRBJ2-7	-	TGTGCCAGCAGCGTACGAGGTTTCACCGGCGACGAGCAGTACTTC	CASSVRGFTGDEQYF
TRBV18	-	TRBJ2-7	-	TGTGCCAGCTCACCACTCAGGGCCGCCTACGAGCAGTACTTC	CASSPLRAAYEQYF
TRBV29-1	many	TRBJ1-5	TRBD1	TGCAGCGCCGCAGGGGGTCATGGCAATCAGCCCCAGCATTTT	CSAAGGHGNQPQHF
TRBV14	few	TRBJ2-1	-	TGTGCCAGCAGCCACCGGACCCTTTACAATGAGCAGTTCTTC	CASSHRTLYNEQFF
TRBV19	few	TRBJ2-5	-	TGTGCCAGTAGCATTACCTCACCTGGACTACAAGAGACCCAGTACTTC	CASSITSPGLQETQYF
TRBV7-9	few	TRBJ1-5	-	TGTGCCAGCAGCTCCATTAGCAATCAGCCCCAGCATTTT	CASSSISNQPQHF
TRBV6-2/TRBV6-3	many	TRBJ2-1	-	TGTGCCAGCAGTATAGGGAATGAGCAGTTCTTC	CASSIGNEQFF
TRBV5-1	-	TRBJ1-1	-	TGCGCCAGCAGGAATGACGGGTTTGTGTACACTGAAGCTTTCTTT	CASRNDGFVYTEAFF
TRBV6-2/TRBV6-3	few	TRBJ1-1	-	TGTGCCAGCAGTTACTCGACTTCGTTCAGTCTTGAAGCTTTCTTT	CASSYSTSFSLEAFF